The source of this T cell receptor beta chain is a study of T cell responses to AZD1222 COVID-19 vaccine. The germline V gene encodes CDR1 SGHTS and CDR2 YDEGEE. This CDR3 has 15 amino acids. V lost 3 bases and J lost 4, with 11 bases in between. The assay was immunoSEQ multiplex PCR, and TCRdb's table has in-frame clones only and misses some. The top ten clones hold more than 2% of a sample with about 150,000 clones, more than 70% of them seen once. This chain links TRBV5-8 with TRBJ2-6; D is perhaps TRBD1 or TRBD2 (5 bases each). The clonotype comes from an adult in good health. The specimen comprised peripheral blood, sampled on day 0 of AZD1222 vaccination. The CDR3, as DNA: TGTGCCAGCAGCTCGCGAGGGGCAGGGGCCAACGTCCTGACTTTC. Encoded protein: CASSSRGAGANVLTF.